These 15 T cell receptor beta chains share one sample of origin, sequenced in a study of identical twins. MiXCR, run by TCRdb on the 5' RACE reads, gives a single entry per CDR3 protein. The sample consists of 1.5 million to 2 million distinct CDR3 sequences, 25% to 35% of them appearing once. Source material: cord blood. The source of these receptors is a newborn girl in good health.

This clonotype has a handful of counts. This chain connects TRBV27 to TRBJ2-3; no clear D gene. The CDR3 is made up of 13 amino acids. Germline V gene data show CDR1 as MNHEY and CDR2 as SMNVEV (reference sequence). Trimming pared 8 bases from V and 0 bases from J, leaving 9 bases between. The CDR3 protein is CASCQLSTDTQYF. In DNA form, the CDR3 reads TGTGCCAGCTGCCAGCTTAGCACAGATACGCAGTATTTT.

The chain links TRBV18 to TRBJ2-7; D perhaps matches TRBD2 (6 bases). V lost 0 bases and J lost 4, with 10 bases in between. This CDR3 contains 14 residues. Germline V gene data show CDR1 as KGHSH and CDR2 as LQKENI. This chain's CDR3 is CASSPPGLFYEQYF. In DNA form, the CDR3 reads TGTGCCAGCTCACCACCGGGACTTTTTTACGAGCAGTACTTC.

As to this clonotype: One base away lies a much larger clone, so this may be a sequencing read error. This chain links TRBV2 with TRBJ2-1; D is perhaps TRBD2 (6 bases). Germline CDR1 is SNHLY and CDR2 is FYNNEI. The CDR3 runs 11 residues. V shed 7 bases and J shed 9 bases, with 10 bases lying between them. The CDR3 loop reads CASTMGGEQFF. As DNA, the CDR3 is TGTGCCAGCACCATGGGGGGTGAGCAGTTCTTC.

In this sample, this clonotype turned up a few times. This may stem from a read error, because a much larger clone lies one nucleotide away. The rearrangement links TRBV5-1 to TRBJ2-7; TRBD2 aligns across 7 bases. The germline gives CDR1 SGHRS, CDR2 YFSETQ. The CDR3 spans 15 residues. V shed 0 bases and J 7 bases; nucleotides not matched to a gene: 10. The CDR3 DNA reads as TGCGCCAGCAGCTTGGGTCTAGCGGAAAACAATGAGCAGTACTTC. Protein: CASSLGLAENNEQYF.

The genes are TRBV7-9 and TRBJ2-7; 7 bases map to TRBD2. V dropped 6 bases and J dropped 3; count of bases not matched to a gene: 5. CDR1 SEHNR and CDR2 FQNEAQ come from the germline V gene (reference sequence). This CDR3 region has 13 residues. As DNA, the CDR3 is TGTGCCAGCAGGGGAGGGGAAGGCTACGAGCAGTACTTC. This gives the protein CASRGGEGYEQYF.

V gene TRBV4-2 combines with J gene TRBJ1-2; possible D gene TRBD1, 5 bases. V lost 0 bases to trimming and J lost 4 bases, with 12 bases between them. This CDR3 comprises 15 residues. Germline V gene sequence: CDR1 LGHNA, CDR2 YNFKEQ. CDR3 in amino acids: CASSQDGQGVYGYTF. The DNA for the CDR3 is TGTGCCAGCAGCCAAGATGGGCAGGGCGTCTATGGCTACACCTTC.

V usage is TRBV20-1 and J usage is TRBJ2-7; 14 bases match TRBD2. CDR1 and CDR2 (germline): DFQATT, SNEGSKA (reference sequence). The V segment lost 1 base and the J segment 4 bases; nucleotides outside the gene matches: 6. CDR3 length equals 16 residues. CDR3 sequence reads: CSARATSGRALYEQYF. The CDR3 DNA reads TGCAGTGCTAGAGCGACTAGCGGGAGGGCGCTATACGAGCAGTACTTC.

The genes are TRBV28 and TRBJ1-5; D uncertain. Germline CDR1 reads MDHEN; CDR2 reads SYDVKM. The V end lost 6 bases, the J end lost 2 bases, and 14 bases lay between the germline ends. The CDR3 extends over 15 amino acids. CDR3 sequence (DNA): TGTGCCAGCAGCCCTCGTGGGGAGGGCAATCAGCCCCAGCATTTT. It encodes CASSPRGEGNQPQHF.

This clonotype was found many times. The rearrangement joins TRBV7-2 to TRBJ2-7; tentative D call: TRBD2 (5 bases). This CDR3 is 13 amino acids long. The germline V gene has CDR1 SGHTA and CDR2 FQGNSA. V lost 3 bases, J lost 4 bases, and 10 bases lay in between. The DNA of the CDR3 is TGTGCCAGCAGCTTGGTTGAGGGTTACGAGCAGTACTTC. Translating it yields CASSLVEGYEQYF.

This chain connects TRBV28 to TRBJ2-3, with 10 bases lining up with TRBD2. There are 15 residues in the CDR3. Germline V lookup: CDR1 MDHEN, CDR2 SYDVKM. The trim removed 5 bases at V and 4 bases at J, leaving 6 bases unmatched. This chain's CDR3 is CASSMVAGGPDTQYF. The CDR3 nucleotides are TGTGCCAGCAGTATGGTAGCGGGAGGACCAGATACGCAGTATTTT.

There are a few counts of this clonotype. This chain connects TRBV3-1 to TRBJ2-1; TRBD2 matches 13 bases. The CDR3 has 21 amino acids. Losses at the gene ends were 0 bases for V and 2 bases for J; bases not matched to a gene: 13. Germline CDR1 and CDR2: LGHDT and YNNKEL (reference sequence). The CDR3 DNA reads TGTGCCAGCAGCCAAGATCCCCGACTAGCGGGGGGCCACCCGGCCTACAATGAGCAGTTCTTC. Its translation is CASSQDPRLAGGHPAYNEQFF.

As to this clonotype: A much larger clonotype is one base distant, so this may be a read error. The chain joins TRBV5-1 to TRBJ2-1, with D perhaps being TRBD1 or TRBD2 (5 bases each). Matching the DNA end better, TRBJ2-7 makes the J call doubtful. Germline assignment: CDR1 SGHRS and CDR2 YFSETQ. The CDR3 covers 16 residues. CDR3 DNA: TGCGCCAGCAGCTCGGGACGGTCGAGCTCCTACAATGAGCAGTACTTC. It specifies CASSSGRSSSYNEQYF.

The rearrangement links TRBV9 to TRBJ2-1; a weak D match, TRBD1 (6 bases). CDR3 length: 12 amino acids. V gave up 6 bases and J gave up 7 bases, with 11 bases separating them. CDR1 is SGDLS and CDR2 is YYNGEE in the germline V gene. The chain's CDR3 is CASTAGENEQFF. The CDR3 coding sequence is TGTGCCAGCACAGCAGGGGAGAATGAGCAGTTCTTC.

This clonotype was found a few times. The chain carries TRBV27 and TRBJ2-1, with 11 bases aligning to TRBD2. The CDR3 is 13 residues long. CDR1 and CDR2 (germline): MNHEY, SMNVEV (reference sequence). V was clipped by 11 bases and J by 4 bases; unmatched bases: 4. The CDR3 sequence: CASPSGGYNEQFF. CDR3 nucleotide sequence: TGTGCCTCCCCTAGCGGGGGGTACAATGAGCAGTTCTTC.

This clonotype has more than one count but fewer than ten. This chain joins TRBV7-9 and TRBJ2-7, with D perhaps matching TRBD2 (5 bases). There are 15 residues in the CDR3. Looked up from germline, CDR1 is SEHNR and CDR2 is FQNEAQ (reference sequence). Trimming removed 2 bases at V and 5 bases at J, with 16 bases between. CDR3 loop: CASSLRVRGRHEQYF. CDR3 DNA sequence: TGTGCCAGCAGCTTACGGGTCCGGGGTCGGCACGAGCAGTACTTC.